Listed here are 19 T cell receptor beta chains from one sample, sequenced in a study of blood T cell repertoires in COVID-19. Libraries were prepared by immunoSEQ multiplex PCR; TCRdb keeps only in-frame clonotypes and omits some of them. The sample records roughly 220,000 clones, around 84% being singletons. What was sequenced was peripheral blood. The origin of the receptors is a man older than 75 with acute or convalescent COVID-19.

The chain joins TRBV4-1 to TRBJ2-2, with 11 bases fitting TRBD2. Per the germline V gene, CDR1 is MGHRA and CDR2 is YSYEKL. V shed 4 bases and J 4 bases; nucleotides not matched to a gene: 5. This CDR3 has 16 amino acids. The CDR3 loop is CASSLVAGGLTGELFF. The CDR3, as DNA: TGCGCCAGCAGCCTAGTAGCGGGAGGGCTCACCGGGGAGCTGTTTTTT.

The J gene is TRBJ1-5, the V gene TRBV2, with 7 bases fitting TRBD1. After removal of 6 bases from V and 3 bases from J, the junction contained 8 bases not matched to a gene. This CDR3 has 15 amino acids. From germline, CDR1 is SNHLY and CDR2 FYNNEI. CDR3 DNA: TGTGCCAGCAGGGCCGACAGGGCCCCCAATCAGCCCCAGCATTTT. This encodes CASRADRAPNQPQHF.

Note on this clone: In the same sample, other DNA sequences code for this CDR3. J is TRBJ1-1 and V is TRBV9, with TRBD1 matching 9 bases. The V gene's germline CDR1 is SGDLS and CDR2 YYNGEE. With 0 bases clipped from V and 4 bases from J, the junction kept 4 bases outside the gene matches. This CDR3 has 15 amino acids. CDR3 amino acids: CASSVAGTGFTEAFF. In DNA form, the CDR3 reads TGTGCCAGCAGCGTAGCCGGGACAGGGTTCACTGAAGCTTTCTTT.

J is TRBJ2-5 and V is TRBV6-2 or TRBV6-3; 9 positions match TRBD2. Trimming took 2 bases from V and 5 from J; bases not matched to a gene: 6. Germline lookup yields CDR1 MNHEY and CDR2 SVGEGT. The CDR3 consists of 15 residues. The CDR3 DNA follows: TGTGCCAGCAGTTACGTAGCGGGAGTTCGGGAGACCCAGTACTTC. It encodes CASSYVAGVRETQYF.

The chain couples TRBV18 to TRBJ1-2, with 9 positions matching TRBD1. There are 16 residues in the CDR3. V dropped 0 bases and J dropped 7; count of bases not matched to a gene: 9. Germline CDR1 KGHSH, CDR2 LQKENI. Here the CDR3 reads CASSPPPGQGIGGYTF. The CDR3 DNA reads TGTGCCAGCTCACCACCGCCGGGACAGGGAATCGGTGGCTACACCTTC. The full variable domain, with the rest looked up from reference TRBV18 and TRBJ1-2, is NAGVMQNPRHLVRRRGQEARLRCSPMKGHSHVYWYRQLPEEGLKFMVYLQKENIIDESGMPKERFSAEFPKEGPSILRIQQVVRGDSAAYFCASSPPPGQGIGGYTFGSGTRLTVV.

CDR3 in amino acids: CASRRGLAGPPEQYV. The CDR3 coding sequence is TGTGCCAGTAGGCGGGGACTAGCGGGACCTCCGGAGCAGTACGTC. The chain combines TRBV6-5 with TRBJ2-7, with 13 bases fitting TRBD2. Per germline, CDR1 MNHEY and CDR2 SVGAGI. J was trimmed by 7 bases and V by 9 bases; bases with no gene match: 12. The CDR3 is 15 residues long.

The chain joins TRBV18 to TRBJ2-1; 7 bases fit TRBD2. V shed 6 bases and J 9 bases; nucleotides not matched to a gene: 8. This CDR3 region has 13 residues. From germline, CDR1 is KGHSH and CDR2 LQKENI. The chain's CDR3 is CASSRTSESEQFF. The CDR3 nucleotides read TGTGCCAGCTCGCGCACTAGCGAGAGTGAGCAGTTCTTC.

The chain recombines TRBV7-2 with TRBJ2-7; 11 bases agree with TRBD1. The CDR3 has 16 amino acids. Per the germline V gene, CDR1 is SGHTA and CDR2 is FQGNSA. V lost 6 bases, J lost 1 base, and 8 bases stayed unmatched. CDR3 in amino acids: CASSPVGQGGSYEQYV. Here the CDR3 DNA reads TGTGCCAGCAGTCCCGTGGGACAGGGGGGTTCCTACGAGCAGTACGTC.

This rearrangement joins TRBV28 to TRBJ2-7; 13 positions agree with TRBD2. This CDR3 spans 15 amino acids. The trim removed 5 bases at V and 5 bases at J, leaving 6 bases unmatched. Germline V gene sequence: CDR1 MDHEN, CDR2 SYDVKM. Here the CDR3 DNA reads TGTGCCAGCAGTCCAGGACTAGCGGGAGTCAACGAGCAGTACTTC. Protein sequence: CASSPGLAGVNEQYF.

In this sample, this clone turned up a few times. The chain is built from TRBV5-1 and TRBJ2-2; TRBD2 matches at 8 bases. Germline assignment: CDR1 SGHRS and CDR2 YFSETQ. CDR3 size: 15 residues. With V trimmed by 2 bases and J by 4 bases, 4 bases remained unmatched. The DNA of the CDR3 is TGCGCCAGCAGCTTAGGACGGGAGGGCACCGGGGAGCTGTTTTTT. Its translation: CASSLGREGTGELFF.

V and J are TRBV24-1 and TRBJ1-1, with D hard to call. Germline CDR1 is KGHDR and CDR2 is SFDVKD. CDR3 size: 14 residues. V was pared by 6 bases and J by 3 bases, with 13 bases between. CDR3 coding DNA: TGTGCCACCAGTCAGGATGCATGGGACACTGAAGCTTTCTTT. This translates into CATSQDAWDTEAFF.

The chain couples TRBV6-4 to TRBJ1-2, with a possible D match to TRBD1 (5 bases). V was cut by 6 bases and J by 8 bases, with 19 bases left in between. From germline, CDR1 is MRHNA and CDR2 SNTAGT. The CDR3 has 14 residues. CDR3 residues: CASRVDSATIGYTF. In DNA form, the CDR3 reads TGTGCCAGCAGGGTTGACAGTGCTACTATAGGCTACACCTTC.

The V gene is TRBV12-5, the J gene TRBJ1-2; 7 nucleotides line up with TRBD1. There are 15 residues in the CDR3. Germline V CDR1 and CDR2: LGHNT, FRNRAP. Unmatched junction bases numbered 9, after V lost 4 bases and J lost 4 bases. The CDR3 nucleotides are TGTGCTAGTGGTTCCGGACAGGCAGTATCCTATGGCTACACCTTC. It translates to CASGSGQAVSYGYTF.

The chain combines TRBV19 with TRBJ2-7; no clear D gene. CDR1 LNHDA and CDR2 SQIVND come from the germline V gene (reference sequence). V lost 5 bases and J 1 base, leaving 12 bases between the germline ends. This CDR3 is built from 14 residues. The CDR3 here is CASSPSENSYEQYF. CDR3 nucleotides: TGTGCCAGTAGTCCTAGTGAGAATTCCTACGAGCAGTACTTC.

This clone was detected only once. The J gene is TRBJ2-1, the V gene TRBV3-1 (or the pseudogene TRBV3-2); TRBD1 agrees at 8 bases. Trimming removed 1 base from V and 7 bases from J; junction bases left unmatched: 6. The length of the CDR3 is 15 residues. The germline CDR1 and CDR2 sequences are LGHDT and YNNKEL (reference sequence). CDR3 loop: CASSQVRTGRNEQFF. CDR3 nucleotide sequence: TGTGCCAGCAGCCAAGTTCGGACAGGGAGGAATGAGCAGTTCTTC.

The chain joins TRBV7-2 to TRBJ2-3; TRBD1 matches 10 bases. In germline, CDR1 is SGHTA, CDR2 FQGNSA. The CDR3 has 14 residues. V trimming: 6 bases; J trimming: 4 bases; junction bases outside the gene matches: 4. The CDR3 DNA follows: TGTGCCAGCAGTCGGGACAGGGGCGCAGATACGCAGTATTTT. Translating it yields CASSRDRGADTQYF.

The chain is built from TRBV19 and TRBJ2-2, with D tentatively TRBD2 (6 bases). V was shortened by 7 bases and J by 5 bases, with 17 bases between the two germline ends. The CDR3 covers 15 residues. Per germline, CDR1 LNHDA and CDR2 SQIVND (reference sequence). CDR3: CASTITGTRTGELFF. The CDR3 nucleotides are TGTGCCAGTACTATTACCGGGACTCGGACCGGGGAGCTGTTTTTT. The entire variable domain, with the rest obtained from reference TRBV19 and TRBJ2-2, is as follows: DGGITQSPKYLFRKEGQNVTLSCEQNLNHDAMYWYRQDPGQGLRLIYYSQIVNDFQKGDIAEGYSVSREKKESFPLTVTSAQKNPTAFYLCASTITGTRTGELFFGEGSRLTVL.

This clone showed up just a few times. The J gene is TRBJ2-7, the V gene TRBV7-8; 7 nucleotides line up with TRBD2. CDR1 and CDR2 (germline): SGHVS, FQNEAQ. Trimming removed 6 bases from V and 3 bases from J; junction bases left unmatched: 5. CDR3 length equals 13 residues. CDR3 in DNA: TGTGCCAGCAGAGGACTAGGGAGCTACGAGCAGTACTTC. This codes for CASRGLGSYEQYF.

This clone was found once. This chain connects TRBV19 to TRBJ1-2; 9 nucleotides agree with TRBD1. Germline V gives CDR1 LNHDA, CDR2 SQIVND (reference sequence). CDR3 size: 14 residues. The V and J ends lost 4 bases and 4 bases, in that order; junction bases with no gene match: 4. The CDR3 is CASSKWGQGYGYTF. CDR3 nucleotides: TGTGCCAGTAGTAAATGGGGACAGGGCTATGGCTACACCTTC.